This T cell receptor beta chain was recorded in a study of beta chain features in type 1 diabetes. Study overall: In all, 107,917,701 sorted cells from all samples were analyzed.

The CDR3 runs 11 residues. The germline V and J ends were trimmed by 2 bases and 6 bases, with 3 bases remaining between them. Germline-derived CDR1 and CDR2 are WSHSY and SAAADI. The investigators reverse transcribed all of the isolated RNA, so they sequenced expressed TCRB transcripts. Generated by immunoSEQ multiplex PCR, the TCRdb table keeps only in-frame clones and is missing some. There are a few hundred thousand clones in the sample; more than 11% occur only once, and 0.035% to 0.04% lies in the top ten. Study-level results: There was a possibility that cDNA sequencing over-represented cells with high TCR expression.

There are a few counts of this clone. The antigen is undetermined. The sample holds other DNA sequences that translate to the same CDR3. The V gene is TRBV10-2, the J gene TRBJ2-3; D is uncertain. Input material: naive CD4+ T cells from blood. The clonotype originates from a man younger than 45 in good health. The CDR3 DNA sequence: TGCGCCAGCAGTGAGGCGGATACGCAGTATTTT. Its protein product is CASSEADTQYF.